Listed here are 21 T cell receptor beta chains from one sample, sequenced in a study of control samples from healthy donors and cancer patients. Clones were read by immunoSEQ multiplex PCR, and TCRdb kept only the in-frame ones, dropping some. The sample carries roughly 200,000 clones, roughly nine tenths recorded once. The specimen was blood. The receptors come from a young man in good health.

The chain joins TRBV7-9 to TRBJ2-7; TRBD1 matches at 7 bases. Germline-derived CDR1 and CDR2 are SEHNR and FQNEAQ (reference sequence). Unmatched junction bases numbered 11, after V lost 5 bases and J lost 4 bases. The length of the CDR3 is 15 residues. CDR3 coding DNA: TGTGCCAGCAGCCGTCCGACAGGGAGCTTGTACGAGCAGTACTTC. Its protein product is CASSRPTGSLYEQYF. The whole variable domain, filled in from reference TRBV7-9 and TRBJ2-7, reads DTGVSQNPRHKITKRGQNVTFRCDPISEHNRLYWYRQTLGQGPEFLTYFQNEAQLEKSRLLSDRFSAERPKGSFSTLEIQRTEQGDSAMYLCASSRPTGSLYEQYFGPGTRLTVT.

The chain joins TRBV5-8 to TRBJ2-3; the D gene could be TRBD1 or TRBD2 (5 bases each). This CDR3 comprises 14 residues. Germline lookup yields CDR1 SGHTS and CDR2 YDEGEE. Trimming shortened V by 4 bases and J by 1 base, and 10 bases separated the two germline ends. The CDR3 sequence: CASSQRDRTDTQYF. The CDR3 DNA reads TGTGCCAGCAGCCAAAGGGACCGCACAGATACGCAGTATTTT. The full variable domain, with the rest looked up from reference TRBV5-8 and TRBJ2-3, is EAGVTQSPTHLIKTRGQQATLRCSPISGHTSVYWYQQALGLGLQFLLWYDEGEERNRGNFPPRFSGRQFPNYSSELNVNALELEDSALYLCASSQRDRTDTQYFGPGTRLTVL.

This clone appeared a few times. V is TRBV6-5 and J is TRBJ1-1; D is possibly TRBD1 (5 bases). The CDR3 loop spans 12 amino acids. Between the trimmed V and J ends, which lost 0 bases and 8 bases, there was a span of 7 bases. Germline V gene sequence: CDR1 MNHEY, CDR2 SVGAGI. The CDR3 DNA follows: TGTGCCAGCAGTTACTCGGGGCAGGAAGCTTTCTTT. Residues: CASSYSGQEAFF.

The V call is TRBV6-2 or TRBV6-3, the J call TRBJ2-3, with D possibly matching TRBD2 (5 bases). There are 15 residues in the CDR3. Germline loops: CDR1 MNHEY, CDR2 SVGEGT. V gave up 5 bases and J gave up 7 bases, with 19 bases separating them. The CDR3 spells CASSSRDRGGNTQYF. For the CDR3, the DNA is TGTGCCAGCAGTAGCCGGGATCGCGGTGGGAATACGCAGTATTTT.

The CDR3 protein is CASSQDLKDTQYF. The CDR3 region has the DNA TGTGCCAGCAGCCAAGATTTGAAAGATACGCAGTATTTT. The J gene is TRBJ2-3, the V gene TRBV4-2; D remains unclear. With 0 bases removed from V and 5 bases from J, the gap between germline ends came to 6 bases. From germline, CDR1 is LGHNA and CDR2 YNFKEQ. The CDR3 is 13 residues long.

The V gene is TRBV2, the J gene TRBJ1-5; D unresolved. The germline V gene has CDR1 SNHLY and CDR2 FYNNEI. The CDR3 length is 11 residues. V was clipped by 9 bases and J by 3 bases, with 6 bases between them. CDR3 in amino acids: CARGFNQPQHF. CDR3 in DNA: TGTGCCAGGGGATTCAATCAGCCCCAGCATTTT.

The chain uses TRBV12-3 or TRBV12-4 and TRBJ2-7; possibly TRBD2 for D (5 bases). V was pared by 7 bases and J by 4 bases, with 14 bases between. The CDR3 totals 13 residues. CDR3 DNA sequence: TGTGCCAGCAACCTCGGACTCCCTTACGAGCAGTACTTC. Encoded protein: CASNLGLPYEQYF.

This clone occurred once. This chain connects TRBV6-5 to TRBJ2-7; D tentatively fits TRBD1 or TRBD2 (6 bases each). V lost 6 bases and J 0 bases, leaving 15 bases between the germline ends. CDR1 is MNHEY, CDR2 SVGAGI, per germline. The CDR3 runs to 15 residues. The CDR3 is CASRGPGASSYEQYF. For the CDR3, the DNA is TGTGCCAGCAGGGGCCCGGGGGCAAGCTCCTACGAGCAGTACTTC.

The J gene is TRBJ2-1, the V gene TRBV25-1, with 9 bases identical to TRBD2. J was trimmed by 0 bases and V by 5 bases; bases with no gene match: 11. CDR3 length: 18 residues. Germline CDR1 and CDR2: MGHDK and SYGVNS. The CDR3 reads CASSTRTAGGSSYNEQFF. CDR3 in DNA: TGTGCCAGCAGTACCAGAACAGCGGGGGGCAGCTCCTACAATGAGCAGTTCTTC.

This chain links TRBV5-1 with TRBJ1-3; possible D gene TRBD1, 5 bases. V was pared by 0 bases and J by 0 bases, with 10 bases between. Germline V gene data show CDR1 as SGHRS and CDR2 as YFSETQ. The CDR3 sequence is 16 residues long. CDR3 in amino acids: CASSLGGTNSGNTIYF. CDR3 sequence (DNA): TGCGCCAGCAGCTTGGGAGGGACCAACTCTGGAAACACCATATATTTT.

V gene TRBV3-1 (or the pseudogene TRBV3-2) combines with J gene TRBJ1-1; D ambiguous. V lost 0 bases, J lost 6 bases, and 8 bases lay in between. Germline V gene sequence: CDR1 LGHDT, CDR2 YNNKEL (reference sequence). The CDR3 covers 13 residues. The DNA of the CDR3 is TGTGCCAGCAGCCAAGATCGGGGTCCTGAAGCTTTCTTT. This codes for CASSQDRGPEAFF.

This clone appeared once. The rearrangement links TRBV5-1 to TRBJ1-2, with D perhaps matching TRBD1 (5 bases). The V end was cut by 4 bases, the J end by 6 bases, with 13 bases between. The germline V gene has CDR1 SGHRS and CDR2 YFSETQ. The CDR3 consists of 13 residues. The CDR3 region is CASSLPGTDGYTF. The CDR3 DNA follows: TGCGCCAGCAGCCTCCCCGGGACGGATGGCTACACCTTC.

The chain combines TRBV11-2 with TRBJ1-1; unclear D gene. Deletions cut 4 bases from V and 10 bases from J, with 16 bases between. Germline CDR1 and CDR2: SGHAT and FQNNGV. This CDR3 has 13 amino acids. In DNA, the CDR3 is TGTGCCAGCAGCTCAGCTCTGGCGCGCCTAGCTTTCTTT. Translating gives CASSSALARLAFF.

The rearrangement joins TRBV5-1 to TRBJ2-3; maybe TRBD1 (7 bases). The CDR3 has 15 residues. V was trimmed by 2 bases and J by 4 bases, leaving 14 bases between them. The germline V gene has CDR1 SGHRS and CDR2 YFSETQ. This chain's CDR3 is CASSLGQEGPDTQYF. Written as DNA, the CDR3 is TGCGCCAGCAGCTTAGGACAGGAGGGCCCAGATACGCAGTATTTT.

Details on this clone: At one of its ends the junction is not consistent with the germline gene, which may arise from a read error. The chain carries TRBV12-3 or TRBV12-4 and TRBJ2-1; D ambiguous. The CDR3 is 12 amino acids. The CDR3 DNA reads as TGTGCCGGCAGGTACAGCAACAATGAGCAGTTCTTC. This encodes CAGRYSNNEQFF.

The chain carries TRBV30 and TRBJ1-1; D gene unclear. The CDR3 contains 15 residues. CDR1 is GTSNPN and CDR2 is SVGIG in the germline V gene (reference sequence). Between the trimmed V and J ends, which lost 2 bases and 1 base, there was a span of 14 bases. The DNA for the CDR3 is TGTGCCTGGAGTAATGGTCAGGCCACGAACACTGAAGCTTTCTTT. Translated: CAWSNGQATNTEAFF.

The chain uses TRBV5-4 and TRBJ1-4, with D perhaps TRBD1 (5 bases). Germline loops: CDR1 SGHNT, CDR2 YYREEE (reference sequence). There are 13 residues in the CDR3. Trimming removed 1 base from V and 7 bases from J, with 8 bases in between. The CDR3 region has the DNA TGTGCCAGCAGCTTGAAGGGGACTGAAAAACTGTTTTTT. Translated: CASSLKGTEKLFF.

The chain uses TRBV5-8 and TRBJ1-5, with D tentatively TRBD1 (5 bases). V was pared by 2 bases and J by 3 bases, with 18 bases between. The CDR3 consists of 17 residues. Germline V gives CDR1 SGHTS, CDR2 YDEGEE. In DNA form, the CDR3 reads TGTGCCAGCAGCTTTATTTTATCGACAGACTCCAATCAGCCCCAGCATTTT. Amino acid sequence: CASSFILSTDSNQPQHF. Complete variable domain (other parts from reference TRBV5-8 and TRBJ1-5): EAGVTQSPTHLIKTRGQQATLRCSPISGHTSVYWYQQALGLGLQFLLWYDEGEERNRGNFPPRFSGRQFPNYSSELNVNALELEDSALYLCASSFILSTDSNQPQHFGDGTRLSIL.

The rearrangement joins TRBV20-1 to TRBJ1-1; D call uncertain. The V gene's germline CDR1 is DFQATT and CDR2 SNEGSKA (reference sequence). This CDR3 spans 11 amino acids. The ends were cut back, 4 bases at V and 2 bases at J, with 5 bases in the middle. For the CDR3, the DNA is TGCAGTGCTACCGGCAACACTGAAGCTTTCTTT. It is translated as CSATGNTEAFF.

The chain combines TRBV5-8 with TRBJ1-5; unclear D gene. Per germline, CDR1 SGHTS and CDR2 YDEGEE. This CDR3 comprises 12 residues. Trimming took off 6 bases at V and 5 bases at J, with 9 bases between the two ends. This chain's CDR3 is CASIGDDQPQHF. CDR3 DNA sequence: TGTGCCAGCATTGGGGATGATCAGCCCCAGCATTTT.

This chain uses TRBV10-2 with TRBJ2-1; 7 bases line up with TRBD2. Trimming at V came to 2 bases and at J to 8 bases, leaving 9 bases not matched to a gene. Germline loops: CDR1 WSHSY, CDR2 SAAADI. This CDR3 is built from 15 residues. The CDR3 DNA follows: TGCGCCAGCAGTGAGGGAGGGACTGCGGGGGATGAGCAGTTCTTC. Encoded protein: CASSEGGTAGDEQFF.